These 11 T cell receptor beta chains originate from one sample sequenced in a study of cytomegalovirus exposure and HLA in healthy donors. PCR used 60 Vbeta primers and 13 Jbeta primers. Using immunoSEQ multiplex PCR, the repertoire was profiled, and TCRdb retains in-frame clones only, with some absent. The sample features 150,000 to 200,000 clones, with roughly 0.74% in its top ten. The sample consisted of PBMCs. The receptors were gathered from a boy between 5 and 17 years old in good health and CMV-seronegative.

This chain connects TRBV5-1 to TRBJ2-3, with TRBD2 matching over 9 bases. Germline loops: CDR1 SGHRS, CDR2 YFSETQ. V shed 4 bases and J 1 base; nucleotides not matched to a gene: 4. This CDR3 is 15 amino acids long. In DNA form, the CDR3 reads TGCGCCAGCAGCATCTTAGCGGGGGGCACAGATACGCAGTATTTT. This translates into CASSILAGGTDTQYF. Drawing the rest from reference TRBV5-1 and TRBJ2-3, the complete variable domain is KAGVTQTPRYLIKTRGQQVTLSCSPISGHRSVSWYQQTPGQGLQFLFEYFSETQRNKGNFPGRFSGRQFSNSRSEMNVSTLELGDSALYLCASSILAGGTDTQYFGPGTRLTVL.

The CDR3 bases are TGTGCCAGCAGGAAGCAGGGGGCGGGGGGCTACACCTTC. Translation gives CASRKQGAGGYTF. This rearrangement joins TRBV2 to TRBJ1-2, with TRBD1 matching 8 bases. Unmatched junction bases numbered 8, after V lost 6 bases and J lost 8 bases. CDR3 length: 13 amino acids. CDR1 and CDR2 (germline): SNHLY, FYNNEI.

The chain couples TRBV19 to TRBJ1-1, with D hard to call. CDR1 and CDR2 from the germline V gene are LNHDA and SQIVND (reference sequence). This CDR3 region has 12 residues. The V end lost 6 bases, the J end lost 8 bases, and 13 bases lay between the germline ends. CDR3 bases: TGTGCCAGTAGCAGCAGGCCCGGCGAAGCTTTCTTT. Its translation: CASSSRPGEAFF.

The rearrangement joins TRBV19 to TRBJ1-4, with D possibly TRBD1 on 5 matching bases. CDR3 length: 14 residues. Germline V gene sequence: CDR1 LNHDA, CDR2 SQIVND (reference sequence). V was shortened by 6 bases and J by 1 base, with 9 bases between the two germline ends. CDR3 in amino acids: CASRTGGTNEKLFF. The CDR3 coding sequence is TGTGCCAGTAGAACGGGGGGAACTAATGAAAAACTGTTTTTT.

The genes are TRBV2 and TRBJ2-7; 10 bases fit TRBD2. The CDR3 spans 15 residues. CDR1 is SNHLY and CDR2 is FYNNEI in the germline V gene. The V and J ends lost 8 bases and 6 bases, in that order; junction bases with no gene match: 13. The CDR3 is CASVRSRSGGAEQYF. CDR3 DNA: TGTGCCAGCGTACGTTCCCGGAGCGGGGGGGCCGAGCAGTACTTC.

V usage is TRBV7-9 and J usage is TRBJ1-2; 7 bases match TRBD1. Germline V gene sequence: CDR1 SEHNR, CDR2 FQNEAQ (reference sequence). V trimming: 5 bases; J trimming: 4 bases; junction bases outside the gene matches: 7. The CDR3 consists of 14 residues. CDR3 DNA: TGTGCCAGCAGCGTACAGACAGGGAGCTATGGCTACACCTTC. This codes for CASSVQTGSYGYTF.

This chain uses TRBV7-2 with TRBJ1-2, with D possibly TRBD1 on 5 matching bases. V lost 4 bases and J lost 0, with 15 bases in between. The germline V gene encodes CDR1 SGHTA and CDR2 FQGNSA. The CDR3 is 16 residues long. The CDR3 DNA reads as TGTGCCAGCAGCTGGGGAGGGGTTCTAGCTAACTATGGCTACACCTTC. Translated, it gives CASSWGGVLANYGYTF. Full variable domain (outside the CDR3, taken from reference TRBV7-2 and TRBJ1-2): GAGVSQSPSNKVTEKGKDVELRCDPISGHTALYWYRQSLGQGLEFLIYFQGNSAPDKSGLPSDRFSAERTGGSVSTLTIQRTQQEDSAVYLCASSWGGVLANYGYTFGSGTRLTVV.

This rearrangement joins TRBV7-3 to TRBJ2-3; D is unclear. The CDR3 is 14 amino acids. Germline CDR1 and CDR2: SGHTA and FQGTGA. Trimming pared 5 bases from V and 4 bases from J, leaving 13 bases between. The CDR3 DNA sequence: TGTGCCAGCAGCCTCGAGCGTGCGGCAGATACGCAGTATTTT. This codes for CASSLERAADTQYF. The variable domain in full, completed from reference TRBV7-3 and TRBJ2-3, reads GAGVSQTPSNKVTEKGKYVELRCDPISGHTALYWYRQSLGQGPEFLIYFQGTGAADDSGLPNDRFFAVRPEGSVSTLKIQRTERGDSAVYLCASSLERAADTQYFGPGTRLTVL.

The V gene is TRBV28, the J gene TRBJ1-2; 10 bases fit TRBD1. Germline CDR1 reads MDHEN; CDR2 reads SYDVKM. Trimming took 5 bases from V and 6 from J; bases not matched to a gene: 15. The CDR3 totals 17 residues. CDR3 coding DNA: TGTGCCAGCAGTCGACCGACGGCGACAGGGGGCTCGGATGGCTACACCTTC. It codes for CASSRPTATGGSDGYTF.

The J gene is TRBJ2-7, the V gene TRBV7-2, with D perhaps TRBD2 (5 bases). CDR1 is SGHTA, CDR2 FQGNSA, per germline. The germline V and J ends were trimmed by 3 bases and 0 bases, with 9 bases remaining between them. The CDR3 totals 14 residues. Here the CDR3 DNA reads TGTGCCAGCAGCTTTCTAGCAAGCTCCTACGAGCAGTACTTC. This translates into CASSFLASSYEQYF.

V usage is TRBV9 and J usage is TRBJ1-2; unclear D gene. The ends were cut back, 5 bases at V and 12 bases at J, with 11 bases in the middle. Germline-derived CDR1 and CDR2 are SGDLS and YYNGEE. This CDR3 region has 10 residues. CDR3 nucleotides: TGTGCCAGCAGTGGCAGATTCCACACCTTC. Translation gives CASSGRFHTF.